A selection of T cell receptor beta chains follows, all from one sample in a study of blood T cell repertoires in COVID-19. Generated by immunoSEQ multiplex PCR, the TCRdb table keeps only in-frame clones and is missing some. Of about 210,000 clones in the sample, about 92% are singletons; the top ten hold more than 0.95%. Sequenced input: peripheral blood. The receptors derive from a man aged 30 to 45 with acute or convalescent COVID-19. CDR3s include the opening cysteine and the closing phenylalanine or tryptophan. The D gene is left open where the match is weak. Size values are once, few and many counts, or a class for expanded clones, and some rows have none.

clone_size j_call d_call v_call cdr3_aa cdr3_nt
. TRBJ1-1 TRBD1 TRBV30 CAWSRHRGGTEAFF TGTGCCTGGAGTCGACACAGGGGGGGAACTGAAGCTTTCTTT
. TRBJ2-1 . TRBV27 CASSLQGPNEQFF TGTGCCAGCAGTTTACAGGGTCCCAATGAGCAGTTCTTC
. TRBJ2-7 . TRBV12-3/TRBV12-4 CASSSWGRYEQYF TGTGCCAGCAGTTCCTGGGGGAGGTACGAGCAGTACTTC
. TRBJ1-1 . TRBV5-6 CASSLVGALEAFF TGTGCCAGCAGCTTGGTGGGGGCGTTAGAAGCTTTCTTT
. TRBJ2-5 . TRBV21-1 CASSIVGAGQETQYF TGTGCCAGCAGCATAGTGGGGGCAGGTCAAGAGACCCAGTACTTC
. TRBJ2-5 TRBD2 TRBV5-1 CASCQVAGGRETQYF TGCGCAAGCTGCCAGGTTGCGGGGGGCCGGGAGACCCAGTACTTC
. TRBJ2-2 . TRBV14 CASSQLTNTGTNTGELFF TGTGCCAGCAGCCAACTCACCAATACCGGGACAAACACCGGGGAGCTGTTTTTT
once TRBJ1-2 . TRBV7-9 CASSLTGPDNYGYTF TGTGCCAGCAGCCTTACAGGCCCCGACAACTATGGCTACACCTTC
. TRBJ2-7 . TRBV7-6 CASSSRVSRGTSYEQYF TGTGCCAGCAGCTCACGGGTGAGCAGGGGAACCTCCTACGAGCAGTACTTC
once TRBJ2-5 TRBD1 TRBV19 CASSQGGPGTGKYQETQYF TGTGCCAGTAGCCAAGGGGGCCCCGGGACAGGAAAGTACCAAGAGACCCAGTACTTC
. TRBJ2-5 . TRBV5-5 CASSLSSGVAETQYF TGTGCCAGCAGCTTGTCCAGCGGAGTGGCAGAGACCCAGTACTTC
. TRBJ2-1 . TRBV5-1 CASSLDLAGRYNEQFF TGCGCCAGCAGCTTGGATCTCGCGGGGCGTTACAATGAGCAGTTCTTC
. TRBJ1-5 . TRBV6-5 CASRRDGNQPQHF TGTGCCAGCCGGAGGGACGGCAATCAGCCCCAGCATTTT
. TRBJ2-3 TRBD2 TRBV9 CASSPTSGRPITDTQYF TGTGCCAGCAGCCCGACTAGCGGGAGGCCGATCACAGATACGCAGTATTTT
. TRBJ2-1 . TRBV5-4 CASSAGSEQFF TGTGCCAGCAGCGCGGGGTCTGAGCAGTTCTTC
. TRBJ2-1 TRBD1 TRBV10-3 CAIMPAGGAEQFF TGTGCCATCATGCCAGCAGGGGGAGCTGAGCAGTTCTTC
. TRBJ1-6 . TRBV25-1 CASSPQVVGSPLHF TGTGCCAGCAGCCCACAGGTTGTGGGCTCACCCCTCCACTTT
. TRBJ2-2 TRBD1 TRBV6-5 CASHRDRGNTGELFF TGTGCCAGTCACCGGGACAGGGGAAACACCGGGGAGCTGTTTTTT